This entry describes one T cell receptor beta chain. What it binds is not known. The protocol was immunoSEQ multiplex PCR, while the TCRdb copy is restricted to in-frame clones and leaves out a portion. The repertoire consists of 20,000 to 30,000 clones, with over 55% occurring once and the leading ten covering roughly an eighth. The sample comes from a study of vaccination effects on CD4 cells after COVID-19. Study information: Each person got two doses of an mRNA SARS-CoV-2 vaccine, BNT162b2 or mRNA-1273.

The CDR3 covers 13 residues. V was clipped by 6 bases and J by 4 bases; unmatched bases: 4. With the ViraFEST assay, the study expanded antigen-specific CD4+ T cells using viral peptide pools, then sequenced them. Isolation of CD4+ T cells took place after about ten days of culture. None of the vaccinated had previously contracted SARS-CoV-2, and their nucleocapsid antibodies tested negative. Cultures used a few million PBMC per well, approximately 9.5 IU/ml IL-2 and roughly 10 ug/ml peptides. Half-medium changes using IL-2 medium occurred on days 3 and 7. This chain uses TRBV12-3 or TRBV12-4 with TRBJ1-1, with 8 bases matching TRBD1. The source was CD4+ T cells from PBMCs cultured with HCoV-OC43 spike peptides, collected before COVID-19 vaccination. Stated subset: HCoV-OC43 spike overlapping peptide pool stimulation. This TCR came from a human donor who received a COVID-19 vaccine. As DNA, the CDR3 is TGTGCCAGCAGAACGACAGGGGTCACTGAAGCTTTCTTT. Amino acid sequence: CASRTTGVTEAFF.